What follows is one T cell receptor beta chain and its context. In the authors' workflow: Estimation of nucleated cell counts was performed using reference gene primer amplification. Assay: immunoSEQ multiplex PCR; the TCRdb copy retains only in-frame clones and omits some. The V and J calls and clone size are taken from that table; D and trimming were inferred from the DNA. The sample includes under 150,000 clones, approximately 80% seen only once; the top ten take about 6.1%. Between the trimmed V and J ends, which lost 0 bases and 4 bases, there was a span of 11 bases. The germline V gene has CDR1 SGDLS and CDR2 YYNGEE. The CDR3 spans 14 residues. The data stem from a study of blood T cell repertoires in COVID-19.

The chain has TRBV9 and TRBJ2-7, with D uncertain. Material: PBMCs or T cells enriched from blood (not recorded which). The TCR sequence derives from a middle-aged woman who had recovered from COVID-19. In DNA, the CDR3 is TGTGCCAGCAGCGTAGGATTCGACTCGTACGAGCAGTACTTC. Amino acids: CASSVGFDSYEQYF. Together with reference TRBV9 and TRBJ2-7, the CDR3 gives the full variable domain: DSGVTQTPKHLITATGQRVTLRCSPRSGDLSVYWYQQSLDQGLQFLIQYYNGEERAKGNILERFSAQQFPDLHSELNLSSLELGDSALYFCASSVGFDSYEQYFGPGTRLTVT.